This passage covers 24 T cell receptor beta chains from one sample sequenced in a study of CD8+ T cells in alopecia areata (dated by TCRdb to the late 2010s). Library construction relied on the immunoSEQ multiplex PCR assay. For TCR sequencing, RNA was extracted from every sample and reverse transcribed into cDNA to serve as template. This is the immuneACCESS table as TCRdb keeps it, with only in-frame sequences that have V and J called. A part of the clones is gone; compared with another copy, unresolved V genes explain less than half, and the rest is unexplained. The sample has some 130,000 clones on record, about 60% of them singletons. The biggest ten clones account for roughly 6.7% of the sample. Sample time point, as interpreted from the label and publication: baseline before oral tofacitinib. This specimen was CD4+ T cells sorted from blood, taken at week 0. These receptors all come from a human donor with alopecia areata.

V gene TRBV30 combines with J gene TRBJ1-5; D is uncertain. Between the trimmed V and J ends, which lost 0 bases and 0 bases, there was a span of 12 bases. The CDR3 consists of 16 residues. Germline lookup yields CDR1 GTSNPN and CDR2 SVGIG (reference sequence). The CDR3 here is CAWSVGGRLSNQPQHF. CDR3 DNA sequence: TGTGCCTGGAGTGTCGGAGGTCGGCTTAGCAATCAGCCCCAGCATTTT.

This clone was observed a handful of times. The V and J genes are TRBV19 and TRBJ1-4, with a weak D call TRBD1 (5 bases). The CDR3 sequence is 13 residues long. The V and J ends lost 4 bases and 13 bases respectively, with 16 bases between them. CDR1 is LNHDA, CDR2 SQIVND, per germline (reference sequence). The chain's CDR3 is CASSNRDLNRLFF. CDR3 nucleotides: TGTGCCAGTAGTAACCGGGACCTCAATCGACTGTTTTTT.

The chain uses TRBV6-6 and TRBJ2-5; D is undetermined. The CDR3 sequence is 14 residues long. Germline CDR1 reads MNHNY; CDR2 reads SVGAGI (reference sequence). Trimming shortened V by 0 bases and J by 2 bases, and 7 bases separated the two germline ends. DNA for the CDR3: TGTGCCAGCAGTTACTCGGCAGGACAAGAGACCCAGTACTTC. Translation: CASSYSAGQETQYF.

Only a few counts were recorded for this clone. The chain recombines TRBV7-9 with TRBJ1-1; possible D gene TRBD1, 6 bases. The CDR3 is 15 residues long. CDR1 and CDR2 from the germline V gene are SEHNR and FQNEAQ (reference sequence). V was clipped by 5 bases and J by 3 bases, with 16 bases between them. The CDR3 coding sequence is TGTGCCAGCAGCCACGGAGGGGGTACGGACACTGAAGCTTTCTTT. As protein: CASSHGGGTDTEAFF.

This clone was counted a few times. The genes are TRBV28 and TRBJ2-1; a weak D match, TRBD1 (6 bases). The V and J ends lost 6 bases and 10 bases respectively, with 10 bases between them. Germline CDR1 reads MDHEN; CDR2 reads SYDVKM. This CDR3 contains 11 residues. The CDR3 sequence: CASRKQGEQFF. The CDR3 DNA reads as TGTGCCAGCAGAAAGCAGGGGGAGCAGTTCTTC.

J is TRBJ2-3 and V is TRBV19, with 7 bases fitting TRBD1. The germline CDR1 and CDR2 sequences are LNHDA and SQIVND (reference sequence). The CDR3 is 14 amino acids. V lost 6 bases and J lost 1; bases outside the gene matches: 4. As DNA, the CDR3 is TGTGCCAGTAGGCCGGGACAGCGCACAGATACGCAGTATTTT. It encodes CASRPGQRTDTQYF.

The chain employs TRBV29-1 and TRBJ1-2; weak D call: TRBD1 (6 bases). Germline assignment: CDR1 SQVTM and CDR2 ANQGSEA. The CDR3 consists of 12 residues. The germline V and J ends were trimmed by 6 bases and 7 bases, with 15 bases remaining between them. The DNA for the CDR3 is TGCAGCGTGGGGGGCTCAGTAGGTGGCTACACCTTC. Protein: CSVGGSVGGYTF.

This chain uses TRBV27 with TRBJ2-6; 10 bases are shared with TRBD2. The junction had 9 bases not matched to a gene; V was cut back by 6 bases and J by 1 base. The CDR3 is 18 residues long. CDR1 and CDR2 from the germline V gene are MNHEY and SMNVEV (reference sequence). CDR3 region: CASSPTSGPLSGANVLTF. The CDR3 DNA sequence: TGTGCCAGCAGCCCGACTAGCGGGCCATTATCTGGGGCCAACGTCCTGACTTTC.

The rearrangement links TRBV29-1 to TRBJ1-5; D remains ambiguous. CDR1 and CDR2 from the germline V gene are SQVTM and ANQGSEA. This CDR3 has 13 residues. The V end was cut by 4 bases, the J end by 3 bases, with 10 bases between. CDR3 in amino acids: CSVVAENNQPQHF. The CDR3 coding sequence is TGCAGCGTTGTGGCAGAAAACAATCAGCCCCAGCATTTT.

This clone has a single count. The V gene is TRBV11-2, the J gene TRBJ2-7; the match to TRBD1 covers 7 bases. V was clipped by 1 base and J by 2 bases; unmatched bases: 2. The CDR3 length is 14 residues. Germline-derived CDR1 and CDR2 are SGHAT and FQNNGV. The CDR3 region is CASSLGRGPYEQYF. The CDR3 DNA follows: TGTGCCAGCAGCTTAGGTAGGGGGCCCTACGAGCAGTACTTC.

The chain recombines TRBV2 with TRBJ2-1, with TRBD2 matching over 8 bases. The CDR3 covers 15 residues. Per the germline V gene, CDR1 is SNHLY and CDR2 is FYNNEI. The trim removed 4 bases at V and 8 bases at J, leaving 10 bases unmatched. The CDR3 nucleotides are TGTGCCAGCAGTGGAGGGACTAGAGAAACGCATGAGCAGTTCTTC. Amino acids: CASSGGTRETHEQFF.

The chain joins TRBV7-9 to TRBJ1-1; 7 bases fit TRBD1. The V and J ends lost 5 bases and 7 bases, in that order; junction bases with no gene match: 10. Germline values: CDR1 SEHNR, CDR2 FQNEAQ (reference sequence). This CDR3 comprises 14 residues. This chain's CDR3 is CASSPPGQRGEAFF. CDR3 in DNA: TGTGCCAGCAGCCCTCCGGGACAGAGAGGTGAAGCTTTCTTT.

J is TRBJ2-5 and V is TRBV10-3; possibly TRBD1 for D (6 bases). V was clipped by 4 bases and J by 5 bases, with 14 bases between them. Per germline, CDR1 ENHRY and CDR2 SYGVKD. The CDR3 has 14 residues. The DNA of the CDR3 is TGTGCCATCAGTGGAGGACAGCTGAGGGAGACCCAGTACTTC. Translation: CAISGGQLRETQYF.

The sample holds a few counts of this clone. The chain couples TRBV27 to TRBJ1-1, with 7 bases matching TRBD1. Trimming at V came to 5 bases and at J to 3 bases, leaving 6 bases not matched to a gene. CDR3 size: 14 residues. Germline V lookup: CDR1 MNHEY, CDR2 SMNVEV (reference sequence). The CDR3 nucleotides read TGTGCCAGCAGTCGACAGGGAGCGTACACTGAAGCTTTCTTT. Amino acids: CASSRQGAYTEAFF.

The genes are TRBV13 and TRBJ1-1; TRBD1 matches 9 bases. Losses at the gene ends were 6 bases for V and 1 base for J; bases not matched to a gene: 9. CDR3 size: 16 residues. Germline V lookup: CDR1 PRHDT, CDR2 FYEKMQ (reference sequence). The CDR3 DNA reads TGTGCCAGCAGGGCGACGACAGGGGGTGAGAACACTGAAGCTTTCTTT. Protein sequence: CASRATTGGENTEAFF.

This chain uses TRBV5-6 with TRBJ2-7; 9 bases map to TRBD1. The CDR3 extends over 15 amino acids. From germline, CDR1 is SGHDT and CDR2 YYEEEE. With V trimmed by 4 bases and J by 3 bases, 8 bases remained unmatched. CDR3 nucleotides: TGTGCCAGCAGCCGCCGGGACAGGGTGAACTACGAGCAGTACTTC. Protein: CASSRRDRVNYEQYF.

This clone has just one count. The rearrangement uses TRBV4-2 and TRBJ1-5; tentatively, D is TRBD1 (5 bases). Trimming took 4 bases from V and 4 from J, leaving 17 bases between them. CDR3 size: 16 residues. Germline V gene data show CDR1 as LGHNA and CDR2 as YNFKEQ. The CDR3 sequence is CASSPVTGGVNQPQHF. As DNA, the CDR3 is TGTGCCAGCAGCCCCGTAACAGGTGGAGTTAATCAGCCCCAGCATTTT.

This clone was detected only a few times. The J gene is TRBJ2-5, the V gene TRBV6-5; no clear D gene. CDR1 is MNHEY and CDR2 is SVGAGI in the germline V gene. Trimming removed 3 bases from V and 5 bases from J, with 7 bases in between. The CDR3 runs 12 residues. The CDR3 spells CASSYAKETQYF. The CDR3 region has the DNA TGTGCCAGCAGTTATGCGAAGGAGACCCAGTACTTC.

The chain carries TRBV4-1 and TRBJ1-1; D is possibly TRBD1 (5 bases). Germline V gene sequence: CDR1 MGHRA, CDR2 YSYEKL. The CDR3 contains 14 residues. Trimming pared 7 bases from V and 4 bases from J, leaving 16 bases between. The CDR3 DNA follows: TGCGCCAGCACCCGCGGAGGGGTGAGCACTGAAGCTTTCTTT. It encodes CASTRGGVSTEAFF.

V is TRBV6-5 and J is TRBJ2-3; TRBD1 or TRBD2 may be the D gene (5 bases each). The CDR3 runs 14 residues. V was clipped by 0 bases and J by 6 bases, with 10 bases between them. CDR1 and CDR2 (germline): MNHEY, SVGAGI. This chain's CDR3 is CASSYSSGLDTQYF. Here the CDR3 DNA reads TGTGCCAGCAGTTACTCTTCGGGGCTGGATACGCAGTATTTT.

This clone was recorded a few times. This chain connects TRBV4-3 to TRBJ2-4; tentatively, D is TRBD1 (5 bases). CDR1 and CDR2 from the germline V gene are LGHNA and YSLEER. There are 13 residues in the CDR3. V gave up 4 bases and J gave up 5 bases, with 9 bases separating them. In DNA, the CDR3 is TGCGCCAGCAGCCTCAAAGGGGAAAACATTCAGTACTTC. Its protein is CASSLKGENIQYF.

In its sample, this clone was seen a few times. The chain recombines TRBV7-8 with TRBJ2-7; the D gene could be TRBD1 or TRBD2 (7 bases each). CDR3 length: 12 amino acids. The V gene's germline CDR1 is SGHVS and CDR2 FQNEAQ. V lost 5 bases to trimming and J lost 6 bases, with 11 bases between them. The CDR3 coding sequence is TGTGCCAGCAGCCCCAGGGGGGGCGAGCAGTACTTC. Protein sequence: CASSPRGGEQYF.

This clone has just a few counts. The V gene is TRBV5-4, the J gene TRBJ2-7, with 11 bases that match TRBD2. The CDR3 is made up of 16 amino acids. V trimming: 0 bases; J trimming: 3 bases; junction bases outside the gene matches: 5. In germline, CDR1 is SGHNT, CDR2 YYREEE (reference sequence). Written as DNA, the CDR3 is TGTGCCAGCAGCTTGGGTGGGACTAGCGGTCTCTACGAGCAGTACTTC. It codes for CASSLGGTSGLYEQYF.

The table lists this clone with a few counts. The CDR3: CSVGSGASTDTQYF. The CDR3, as DNA: TGCAGCGTCGGAAGTGGGGCTAGCACAGATACGCAGTATTTT. The rearrangement joins TRBV29-1 to TRBJ2-3, with a possible D match to TRBD1 (5 bases). The ends were cut back, 6 bases at V and 0 bases at J, with 13 bases in the middle. This CDR3 is 14 amino acids long. Looked up from germline, CDR1 is SQVTM and CDR2 is ANQGSEA.